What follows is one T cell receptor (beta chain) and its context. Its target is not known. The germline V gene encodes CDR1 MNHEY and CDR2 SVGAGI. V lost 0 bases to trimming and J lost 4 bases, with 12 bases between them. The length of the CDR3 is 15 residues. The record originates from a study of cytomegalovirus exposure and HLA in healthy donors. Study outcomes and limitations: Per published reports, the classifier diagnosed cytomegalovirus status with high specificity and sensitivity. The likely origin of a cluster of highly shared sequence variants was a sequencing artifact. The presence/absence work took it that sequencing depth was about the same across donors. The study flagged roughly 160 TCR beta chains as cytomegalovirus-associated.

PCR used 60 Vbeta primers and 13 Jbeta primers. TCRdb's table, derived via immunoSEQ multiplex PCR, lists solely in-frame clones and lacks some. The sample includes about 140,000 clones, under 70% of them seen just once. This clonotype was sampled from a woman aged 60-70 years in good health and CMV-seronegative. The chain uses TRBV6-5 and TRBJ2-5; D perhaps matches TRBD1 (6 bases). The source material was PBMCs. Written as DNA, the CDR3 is TGTGCCAGCAGTTACTCAGGCGCAGGGGTAGAGACCCAGTACTTC. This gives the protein CASSYSGAGVETQYF.